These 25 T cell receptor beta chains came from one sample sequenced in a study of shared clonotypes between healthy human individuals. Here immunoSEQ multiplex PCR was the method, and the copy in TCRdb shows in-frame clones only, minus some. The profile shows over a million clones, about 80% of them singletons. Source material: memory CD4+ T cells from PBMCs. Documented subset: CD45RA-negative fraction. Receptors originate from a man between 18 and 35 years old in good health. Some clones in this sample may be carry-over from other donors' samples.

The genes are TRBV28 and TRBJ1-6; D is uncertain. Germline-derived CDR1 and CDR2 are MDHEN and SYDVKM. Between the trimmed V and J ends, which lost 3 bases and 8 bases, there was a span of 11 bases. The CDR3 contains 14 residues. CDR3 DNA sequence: TGTGCCAGCAGTTTCGGGTCGGGTTATTCACCCCTCCACTTT. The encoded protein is CASSFGSGYSPLHF.

The CDR3 region is CASSVPLGQGIAETQYF. In nucleotides, the CDR3 is TGTGCCAGCAGTGTCCCCCTTGGACAGGGGATAGCAGAGACCCAGTACTTC. The chain links TRBV2 to TRBJ2-5; 9 positions agree with TRBD1. Germline V lookup: CDR1 SNHLY, CDR2 FYNNEI. CDR3 length: 17 residues. The junction had 13 bases not matched to a gene; V was cut back by 4 bases and J by 4 bases.

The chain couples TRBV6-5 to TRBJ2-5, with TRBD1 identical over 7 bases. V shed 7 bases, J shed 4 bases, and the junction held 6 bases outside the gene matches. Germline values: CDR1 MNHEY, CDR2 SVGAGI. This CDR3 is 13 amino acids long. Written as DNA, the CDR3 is TGTGCCAGCACCAAGACAGGGTCAGAGACCCAGTACTTC. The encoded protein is CASTKTGSETQYF.

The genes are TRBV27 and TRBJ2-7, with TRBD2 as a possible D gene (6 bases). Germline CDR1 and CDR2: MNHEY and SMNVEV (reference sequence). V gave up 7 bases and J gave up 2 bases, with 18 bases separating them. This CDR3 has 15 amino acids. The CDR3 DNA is TGTGCCAGCATGGGTTTCGGGAGCCCGCCCTACGAGCAGTACTTC. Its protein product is CASMGFGSPPYEQYF.

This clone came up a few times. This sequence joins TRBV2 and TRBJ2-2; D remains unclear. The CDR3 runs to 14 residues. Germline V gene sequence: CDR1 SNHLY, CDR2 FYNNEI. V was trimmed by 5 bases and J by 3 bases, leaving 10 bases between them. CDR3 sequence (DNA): TGTGCCAGCAGTCCCCTTCGGGACACCGGGGAGCTGTTTTTT. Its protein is CASSPLRDTGELFF.

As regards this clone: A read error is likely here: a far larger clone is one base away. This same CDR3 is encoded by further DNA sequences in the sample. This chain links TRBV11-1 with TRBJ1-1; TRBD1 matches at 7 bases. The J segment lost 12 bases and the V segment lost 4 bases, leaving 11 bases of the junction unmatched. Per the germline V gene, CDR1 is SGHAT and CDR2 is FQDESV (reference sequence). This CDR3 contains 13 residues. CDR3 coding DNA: TGTGCCAGCAGCTCCCAAACGCAGGGGGAGACTTTCTTT. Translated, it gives CASSSQTQGETFF.

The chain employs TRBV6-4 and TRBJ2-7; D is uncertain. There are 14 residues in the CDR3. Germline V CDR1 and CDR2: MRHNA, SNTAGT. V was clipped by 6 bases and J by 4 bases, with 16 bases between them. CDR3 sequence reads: CASRFETRIYEQYF. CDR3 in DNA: TGTGCCAGCAGGTTTGAGACACGGATTTACGAGCAGTACTTC.

CDR3 DNA sequence: TGTGCCAGCTCACAATCGACGGTCATATCGCCCCTCCACTTT. Its protein product is CASSQSTVISPLHF. This sequence joins TRBV18 and TRBJ1-6; D not resolved. V lost 4 bases to trimming and J lost 13 bases, with 17 bases between them. The CDR3 totals 14 residues. Germline loops: CDR1 KGHSH, CDR2 LQKENI.

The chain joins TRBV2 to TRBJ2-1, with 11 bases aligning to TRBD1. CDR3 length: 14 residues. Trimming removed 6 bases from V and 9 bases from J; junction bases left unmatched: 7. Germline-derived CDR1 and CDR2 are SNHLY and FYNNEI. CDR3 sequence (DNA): TGTGCCAGCAGACCGGGACAGGGGGGGAGTGAGCAGTTCTTC. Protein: CASRPGQGGSEQFF.

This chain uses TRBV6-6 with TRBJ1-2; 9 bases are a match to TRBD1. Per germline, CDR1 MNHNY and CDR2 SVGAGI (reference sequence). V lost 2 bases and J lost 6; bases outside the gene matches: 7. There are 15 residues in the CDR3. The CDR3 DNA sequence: TGTGCCAGCAGTTACGCTCCGACAGGGGGGGATGGCTACACCTTC. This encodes CASSYAPTGGDGYTF.

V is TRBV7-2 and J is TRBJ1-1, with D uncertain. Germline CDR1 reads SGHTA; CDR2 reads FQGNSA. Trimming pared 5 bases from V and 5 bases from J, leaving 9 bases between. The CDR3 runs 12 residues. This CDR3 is CASSPDITEAFF. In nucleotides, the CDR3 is TGTGCCAGCAGCCCAGACATTACTGAAGCTTTCTTT. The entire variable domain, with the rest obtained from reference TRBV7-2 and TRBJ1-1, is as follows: GAGVSQSPSNKVTEKGKDVELRCDPISGHTALYWYRQSLGQGLEFLIYFQGNSAPDKSGLPSDRFSAERTGGSVSTLTIQRTQQEDSAVYLCASSPDITEAFFGQGTRLTVV.

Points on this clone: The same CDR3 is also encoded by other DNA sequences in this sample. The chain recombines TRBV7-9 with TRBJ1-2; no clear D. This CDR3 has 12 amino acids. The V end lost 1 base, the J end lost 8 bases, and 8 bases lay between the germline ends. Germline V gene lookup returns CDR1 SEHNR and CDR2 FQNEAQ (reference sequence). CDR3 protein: CASSLEVGGYTF. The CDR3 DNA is TGTGCCAGCAGCTTAGAGGTGGGCGGCTACACCTTC.

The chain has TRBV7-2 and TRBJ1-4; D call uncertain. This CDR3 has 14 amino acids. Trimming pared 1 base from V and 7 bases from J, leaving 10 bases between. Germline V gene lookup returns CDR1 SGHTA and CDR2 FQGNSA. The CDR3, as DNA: TGTGCCAGCAGCTTAGTGGGCGGTTTTGAAAAACTGTTTTTT. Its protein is CASSLVGGFEKLFF.

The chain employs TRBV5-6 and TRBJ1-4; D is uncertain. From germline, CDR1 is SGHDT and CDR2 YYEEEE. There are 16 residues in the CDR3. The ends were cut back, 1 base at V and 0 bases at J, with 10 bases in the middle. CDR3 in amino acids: CASSLSGAATNEKLFF. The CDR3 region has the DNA TGTGCCAGCAGCTTGTCCGGTGCCGCAACTAATGAAAAACTGTTTTTT.

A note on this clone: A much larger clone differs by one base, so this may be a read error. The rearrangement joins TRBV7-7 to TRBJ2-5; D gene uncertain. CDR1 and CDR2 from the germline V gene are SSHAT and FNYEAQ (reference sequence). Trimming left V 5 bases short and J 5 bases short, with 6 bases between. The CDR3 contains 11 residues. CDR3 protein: CASSPVETQYF. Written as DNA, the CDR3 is TGTGCCAGCAGCCCAGTGGAGACCCAGTACTTC.

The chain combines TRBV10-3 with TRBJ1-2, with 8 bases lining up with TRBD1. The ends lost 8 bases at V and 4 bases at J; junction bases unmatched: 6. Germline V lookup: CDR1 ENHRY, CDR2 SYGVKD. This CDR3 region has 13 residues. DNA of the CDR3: TGTGCCATCGGGACAGGTGATACCTATGGCTACACCTTC. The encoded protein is CAIGTGDTYGYTF.

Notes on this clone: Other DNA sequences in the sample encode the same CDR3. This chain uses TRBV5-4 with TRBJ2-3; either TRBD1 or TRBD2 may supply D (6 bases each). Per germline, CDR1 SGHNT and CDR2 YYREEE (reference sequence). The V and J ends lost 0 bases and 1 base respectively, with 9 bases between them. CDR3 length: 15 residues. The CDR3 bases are TGTGCCAGCAGCTTGGAGGGGGGACGCACAGATACGCAGTATTTT. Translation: CASSLEGGRTDTQYF.

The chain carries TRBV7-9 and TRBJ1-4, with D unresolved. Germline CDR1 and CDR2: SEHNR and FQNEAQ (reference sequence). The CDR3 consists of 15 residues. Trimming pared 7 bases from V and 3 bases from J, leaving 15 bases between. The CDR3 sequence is CASKVSGSANEKLFF. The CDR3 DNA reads TGTGCCAGCAAGGTATCGGGGTCGGCTAATGAAAAACTGTTTTTT.

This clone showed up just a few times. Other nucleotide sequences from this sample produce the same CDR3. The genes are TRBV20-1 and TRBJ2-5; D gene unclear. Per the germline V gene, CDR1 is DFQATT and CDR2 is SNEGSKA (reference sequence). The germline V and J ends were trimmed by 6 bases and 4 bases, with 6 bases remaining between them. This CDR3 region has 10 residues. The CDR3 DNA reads TGCAGTGCCTCCATAGAGACCCAGTACTTC. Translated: CSASIETQYF.

The CDR3 loop reads CASSAGPGLAGVNEQFF. CDR3 DNA sequence: TGTGCCAGCAGCGCAGGACCGGGACTAGCGGGAGTCAATGAGCAGTTCTTC. This rearrangement joins TRBV28 to TRBJ2-1; 14 positions match TRBD2. Germline V gene data show CDR1 as MDHEN and CDR2 as SYDVKM. The junction had 10 bases not matched to a gene; V was cut back by 6 bases and J by 6 bases. CDR3 length: 17 residues.

The CDR3 spells CASSPQDRGLYEQYF. CDR3 nucleotide sequence: TGTGCCAGCAGTCCCCAGGACAGGGGGCTATACGAGCAGTACTTC. The V call is TRBV6-6, the J call TRBJ2-7, with TRBD1 identical over 11 bases. The germline CDR1 and CDR2 sequences are MNHNY and SVGAGI (reference sequence). V was pared by 5 bases and J by 4 bases, with 7 bases of the junction left unmatched. The CDR3 is 15 amino acids.

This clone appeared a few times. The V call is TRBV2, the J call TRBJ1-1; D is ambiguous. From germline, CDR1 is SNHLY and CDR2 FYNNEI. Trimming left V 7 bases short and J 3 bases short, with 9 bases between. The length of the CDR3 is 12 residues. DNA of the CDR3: TGTGCCAGCATGGGGATACACACTGAAGCTTTCTTT. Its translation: CASMGIHTEAFF.

The CDR3 bases are TGTGCCAGCAGTTTTGACAGGACCGGGACGGGCGAGCAGTACTTC. Its translation is CASSFDRTGTGEQYF. The chain links TRBV6-1 to TRBJ2-7; tentative D call: TRBD1 (6 bases). The V end lost 5 bases, the J end lost 6 bases, and 20 bases lay between the germline ends. The CDR3 runs 15 residues. The germline CDR1 and CDR2 sequences are MNHNS and SASEGT.

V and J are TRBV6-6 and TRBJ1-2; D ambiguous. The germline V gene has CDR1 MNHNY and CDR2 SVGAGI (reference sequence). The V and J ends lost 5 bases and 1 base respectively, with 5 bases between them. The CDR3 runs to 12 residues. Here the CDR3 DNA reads TGTGCCAGCAGTAGTAGTAACTATGGCTACACCTTC. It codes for CASSSSNYGYTF.

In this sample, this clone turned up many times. As DNA, the CDR3 is TGTGCCAGCAGTGAACCATTCACAGATACGCAGTATTTT. Translated, it gives CASSEPFTDTQYF. The chain is built from TRBV2 and TRBJ2-3; D call uncertain. The germline gives CDR1 SNHLY, CDR2 FYNNEI. Deletions cut 2 bases from V and 2 bases from J, with 5 bases between. The CDR3 sequence is 13 residues long.